The clone carrying this T cell receptor (beta chain) showed up just once. The table came from immunoSEQ multiplex PCR; TCRdb's copy has only in-frame clones and leaves some out. The repertoire consists of tens of thousands of clones, with roughly 90% occurring once and the leading ten covering approximately 1.2%. These data originate in a study of cytomegalovirus exposure and HLA in healthy donors. This sequence originates from a woman between 18 and 29 years old in good health and CMV-seronegative. The sequencing input was PBMCs.

Here the CDR3 DNA reads TGTGCCAGCAGCTCGACAGGATCGAAGCGGGAGACCCAGTACTTC. Translated: CASSSTGSKRETQYF. This sequence joins TRBV28 and TRBJ2-5; the D gene is possibly TRBD1 (6 bases). The V end lost 6 bases, the J end lost 5 bases, and 19 bases lay between the germline ends. Germline values: CDR1 MDHEN, CDR2 SYDVKM. The CDR3 length is 15 residues.